Each of the 9 T cell receptor beta chains below was sequenced from the same sample in a study of long-term antiretroviral therapy in people with HIV. They ran version v3.0 of the immunoSEQ assay at survey level. Assay used: immunoSEQ multiplex PCR; TCRdb lists only in-frame clones, some missing. The sample lists approximately 26,000 clones; approximately 90% were seen once. The sequencing used unsorted PBMCs, collected 3.1 years after starting antiretroviral therapy. These receptors were obtained from a man aged 18 to 29 with HIV.

The chain couples TRBV13 to TRBJ1-1; D might be TRBD1 (5 bases). The V end was cut by 8 bases, the J end by 4 bases, with 14 bases between. The CDR3 loop spans 13 amino acids. The germline CDR1 and CDR2 sequences are PRHDT and FYEKMQ (reference sequence). CDR3 loop: CASFSGGSTEAFF. CDR3 in DNA: TGTGCCAGCTTCTCGGGGGGATCCACTGAAGCTTTCTTT.

The chain is built from TRBV7-6 and TRBJ2-7, with a weak D call TRBD1 (5 bases). The CDR3 totals 15 residues. The germline V gene has CDR1 SGHVS and CDR2 FNYEAQ. The germline V and J ends were trimmed by 5 bases and 6 bases, with 20 bases remaining between them. DNA of the CDR3: TGTGCCAGCAGCGTCCAGGGATCCCTGCTTTCCGAGCAGTACTTC. Translating it yields CASSVQGSLLSEQYF.

DNA of the CDR3: TGTGCCAGCTCACCACTGACTAGCTCCTACGAGCAGTACTTC. It codes for CASSPLTSSYEQYF. The chain carries TRBV18 and TRBJ2-7; D is possibly TRBD2 (6 bases). This CDR3 contains 14 residues. V lost 1 base and J lost 0, with 7 bases in between. Germline V gene sequence: CDR1 KGHSH, CDR2 LQKENI. Full variable domain (missing parts from reference TRBV18 and TRBJ2-7): NAGVMQNPRHLVRRRGQEARLRCSPMKGHSHVYWYRQLPEEGLKFMVYLQKENIIDESGMPKERFSAEFPKEGPSILRIQQVVRGDSAAYFCASSPLTSSYEQYFGPGTRLTVT.

This chain joins TRBV2 and TRBJ1-2, with 7 bases lining up with TRBD1. In germline, CDR1 is SNHLY, CDR2 FYNNEI. The ends lost 4 bases at V and 6 bases at J; junction bases unmatched: 5. CDR3 length equals 13 residues. CDR3 loop: CASSVGQDNGYTF. Written as DNA, the CDR3 is TGTGCCAGCAGTGTAGGACAGGATAATGGCTACACCTTC.

The chain recombines TRBV21-1 with TRBJ1-5; the table names TRBD1, a call not compared with the DNA. TRBV21-1 is a known pseudogene. The CDR3 sequence is 12 residues long. CDR3 sequence (DNA): TGTGCCAGCAGCAAGGCAGTCCAGCCCCAGCATTTT. Its protein product is CASSKAVQPQHF.

With regard to this clone: A junction boundary mismatches the germline segment, possibly from a read error. The chain carries TRBV11-2 and TRBJ2-7; the D gene could be TRBD1 or TRBD2 (5 bases each). This CDR3 is built from 12 residues. CDR1 is SGHAT, CDR2 FQNNGV, per germline. The CDR3 region is CASSLDRVGTDF. CDR3 DNA sequence: TGTGCCAGCAGCTTAGATCGGGTAGGGACGGACTTC.

The chain combines TRBV19 with TRBJ2-1; D not certain. V was cut by 3 bases and J by 8 bases, with 11 bases left in between. Germline V gives CDR1 LNHDA, CDR2 SQIVND (reference sequence). This CDR3 comprises 13 residues. CDR3 amino acids: CASSIALGDEQFF. The CDR3 bases are TGTGCCAGTAGTATTGCCCTAGGAGATGAGCAGTTCTTC.

The chain uses TRBV7-8 and TRBJ1-2, with D perhaps matching TRBD1 (6 bases). Germline CDR1 and CDR2: SGHVS and FQNEAQ. Trimming cost V 5 bases and J 5 bases, with 30 bases left between them. The CDR3 covers 19 residues. CDR3 region: CASSPTSTSTGKERYGYTF. The DNA of the CDR3 is TGTGCCAGCAGCCCGACCTCTACTTCGACAGGCAAGGAGAGGTATGGCTACACCTTC.

The gene calls are TRBV4-3 and TRBJ1-6, with D possibly being TRBD1 (6 bases). V was trimmed by 0 bases and J by 7 bases, leaving 13 bases between them. Germline values: CDR1 LGHNA, CDR2 YSLEER. CDR3 size: 16 residues. CDR3 in amino acids: CASSQDLAQGNSPLHF. In nucleotides, the CDR3 is TGCGCCAGCAGCCAAGATCTCGCTCAGGGGAATTCACCCCTCCACTTT.